Each of the 24 T cell receptor beta chains below was sequenced from the same sample in a study of response to subunit inactivated influenza vaccine. TCRdb analysed the RT-PCR reads with MiXCR anew, one entry per CDR3 protein. The repertoire consists of about 500,000 distinct CDR3 sequences, with 10% to 15% occurring once and the leading ten covering around 13%. Sequenced here: PBMCs from blood, sampled about 6 weeks after vaccination. These receptors were collected from a man aged 45-60 years who received an inactivated influenza vaccine.

At least ten counts were recorded for this clonotype. The chain uses TRBV12-3 or TRBV12-4 and TRBJ1-6, with D tentatively TRBD1 (6 bases). Trimming removed 6 bases at V and 11 bases at J, with 14 bases between. CDR3 length equals 13 residues. CDR3 bases: TGTGCCAGCAGCCGGGACAAATCGGCACCCCTCCACTTT. As protein: CASSRDKSAPLHF.

This CDR3 reads CASSLGQMDEKLFF. The CDR3 DNA reads TGCGCCAGCAGCTTGGGGCAGATGGATGAAAAACTGTTTTTT. The genes are TRBV5-1 and TRBJ1-4; no reliable D call. Germline V CDR1 and CDR2: SGHRS, YFSETQ. V was trimmed by 0 bases and J by 6 bases, leaving 9 bases between them. The CDR3 is 14 residues long.

V gene TRBV20-1 combines with J gene TRBJ2-7, with D uncertain. Germline V gene sequence: CDR1 DFQATT, CDR2 SNEGSKA (reference sequence). The CDR3 covers 13 residues. Trimming left V 1 base short and J 2 bases short, with 9 bases between. In nucleotides, the CDR3 is TGCAGTGCTAGAGGAGTTAGAACCTACGAGCAGTACTTC. Translating gives CSARGVRTYEQYF.

This clonotype was seen at least ten times. The rearrangement joins TRBV20-1 to TRBJ2-7, with TRBD2 matching 7 bases. V shed 4 bases, J shed 4 bases, and the junction held 10 bases outside the gene matches. This CDR3 spans 14 amino acids. From germline, CDR1 is DFQATT and CDR2 SNEGSKA (reference sequence). The CDR3 DNA reads as TGCAGTGCTACCTCGGGGCGGGGGTTATACGAGCAGTACTTC. Encoded protein: CSATSGRGLYEQYF.

This clonotype was recorded at least ten times. The chain recombines TRBV12-3 or TRBV12-4 with TRBJ2-7; TRBD1 aligns across 7 bases. Trimming took 6 bases from V and 4 from J; bases not matched to a gene: 6. The CDR3 contains 13 residues. CDR3 residues: CASSRRTGYEQYF. The CDR3 nucleotides are TGTGCCAGCAGCAGACGGACAGGTTACGAGCAGTACTTC.

The chain employs TRBV29-1 and TRBJ2-1; the D gene is possibly TRBD2 (7 bases). Germline CDR1 is SQVTM and CDR2 is ANQGSEA. Trimming removed 4 bases from V and 5 bases from J, with 18 bases in between. CDR3 length equals 15 residues. The CDR3 DNA follows: TGCAGCGTTGTGGGTCTCGGGGGGCGGAACAATGAGCAGTTCTTC. This gives the protein CSVVGLGGRNNEQFF.

The chain joins TRBV29-1 to TRBJ1-4; D not certain. There are 13 residues in the CDR3. The V end was cut by 5 bases, the J end by 13 bases, with 20 bases between. The germline CDR1 and CDR2 sequences are SQVTM and ANQGSEA. The chain's CDR3 is CSVFGGPDGGLFF. In DNA, the CDR3 is TGCAGCGTTTTCGGCGGCCCCGATGGAGGACTGTTTTTT.

This chain connects TRBV20-1 to TRBJ1-6, with D possibly TRBD1 on 5 matching bases. V was trimmed by 0 bases and J by 10 bases, leaving 16 bases between them. Germline V gene data show CDR1 as DFQATT and CDR2 as SNEGSKA (reference sequence). This CDR3 spans 15 amino acids. The CDR3: CSAREKKGPYSPLHF. As DNA, the CDR3 is TGCAGTGCTAGAGAGAAGAAGGGACCTTACTCACCCCTCCACTTT.

The gene calls are TRBV7-2 and TRBJ1-4; D gene ambiguous. V lost 1 base, J lost 8 bases, and 14 bases lay in between. CDR1 is SGHTA and CDR2 is FQGNSA in the germline V gene. The CDR3 loop spans 15 amino acids. The CDR3: CASSLGAGMDEKLFF. In DNA, the CDR3 is TGTGCCAGCAGCTTAGGGGCCGGGATGGACGAAAAACTGTTTTTT.

The table lists this clonotype with a few counts. The V and J genes are TRBV12-3 or TRBV12-4 and TRBJ1-5; unclear D gene. The ends were cut back, 7 bases at V and 3 bases at J, with 7 bases in the middle. This CDR3 region has 12 residues. This CDR3 reads CASTIFNQPQHF. In nucleotides, the CDR3 is TGTGCCAGCACTATTTTCAATCAGCCCCAGCATTTT.

This clonotype showed up just a few times. V and J are TRBV4-1 and TRBJ2-3, with D perhaps being TRBD1 or TRBD2 (5 bases each). Germline CDR1 MGHRA, CDR2 YSYEKL. The CDR3 has 15 amino acids. Trimming stripped 0 bases from V and 0 bases from J, with 7 bases between. The CDR3 nucleotides are TGCGCCAGCAGCCAAGAGGGGGTTAGCACAGATACGCAGTATTTT. Translating gives CASSQEGVSTDTQYF.

J is TRBJ2-1 and V is TRBV9, with D perhaps matching TRBD2 (6 bases). The V gene lost 0 bases and the J gene lost 9 bases, with 16 bases spanning the gap. Germline V CDR1 and CDR2: SGDLS, YYNGEE. This CDR3 has 15 residues. The CDR3 DNA is TGTGCCAGCAGCGTAGAAGCGGGTGGGAACCGTGAGCAGTTCTTC. Amino acid sequence: CASSVEAGGNREQFF.

On this clonotype itself: This clone may be a read error of a much larger clone one base away. J is TRBJ2-7 and V is TRBV5-1, with D possibly TRBD2 on 5 matching bases. V shed 0 bases and J shed 6 bases, with 16 bases lying between them. From germline, CDR1 is SGHRS and CDR2 YFSETQ. The CDR3 has 15 residues. The CDR3 DNA reads TGCGCCAGCAGCTTGGTTGAGAGAGGGCCACGCGAGCAGTACTTC. Translating it yields CASSLVERGPREQYF.

This clonotype was counted at least ten times. The chain has TRBV12-3 or TRBV12-4 and TRBJ1-5; D is perhaps TRBD1 (6 bases). The germline V and J ends were trimmed by 5 bases and 1 base, with 9 bases remaining between them. The CDR3 is 14 residues long. The CDR3 nucleotides read TGTGCCAGCAGTCCACAGGGCAGCAATCAGCCCCAGCATTTT. Residues: CASSPQGSNQPQHF.

V and J are TRBV14 and TRBJ1-6; D ambiguous. CDR1 and CDR2 (germline): SGHDN, FVKESK. The CDR3 is 15 residues long. Trimming cost V 4 bases and J 10 bases, with 17 bases left between them. DNA of the CDR3: TGTGCCAGCAGCCGCGGCCGGGTTTCTAACTCACCCCTCCACTTT. This codes for CASSRGRVSNSPLHF. Filled out from reference TRBV14 and TRBJ1-6, the complete variable domain reads EAGVTQFPSHSVIEKGQTVTLRCDPISGHDNLYWYRRVMGKEIKFLLHFVKESKQDESGMPNNRFLAERTGGTYSTLKVQPAELEDSGVYFCASSRGRVSNSPLHFGNGTRLTVT.

This sequence joins TRBV28 and TRBJ2-7; TRBD1 matches 11 bases. The CDR3 has 16 residues. V gave up 10 bases and J gave up 4 bases; unmatched junction bases: 15. The germline V gene encodes CDR1 MDHEN and CDR2 SYDVKM. CDR3 in DNA: TGTGCCATCTACCCTACCCAAGGACAGGGGGCTTACGAGCAGTACTTC. Protein: CAIYPTQGQGAYEQYF.

This clonotype was detected a few times. The rearrangement uses TRBV7-9 and TRBJ1-2, with TRBD1 matching 9 bases. The CDR3 totals 15 residues. Germline CDR1 reads SEHNR; CDR2 reads FQNEAQ (reference sequence). V gave up 7 bases and J gave up 4 bases; unmatched junction bases: 10. The CDR3 region has the DNA TGTGCCAGCAACCTCGGGACAGGGCGGGTCTATGGCTACACCTTC. It specifies CASNLGTGRVYGYTF.

The chain is built from TRBV6-1 and TRBJ1-2; 7 bases map to TRBD1. The CDR3 covers 13 residues. With 5 bases clipped from V and 7 bases from J, the junction kept 7 bases outside the gene matches. Germline-derived CDR1 and CDR2 are MNHNS and SASEGT. The CDR3 coding sequence is TGTGCCAGCAGTCCGGACAGGTTAGGTGGCTACACCTTC. It specifies CASSPDRLGGYTF.

V gene TRBV5-1 combines with J gene TRBJ2-2, with 11 bases that match TRBD1. The CDR3 covers 16 residues. From germline, CDR1 is SGHRS and CDR2 YFSETQ. V lost 3 bases, J lost 4 bases, and 5 bases stayed unmatched. The CDR3 reads CASSWTGGASTGELFF. The CDR3 DNA reads TGCGCCAGCAGCTGGACAGGGGGCGCGAGCACCGGGGAGCTGTTTTTT.

The chain is built from TRBV7-8 and TRBJ2-2, with D possibly TRBD2 on 5 matching bases. The germline V gene has CDR1 SGHVS and CDR2 FQNEAQ. V lost 2 bases, J lost 4 bases, and 17 bases lay in between. The CDR3 extends over 17 amino acids. CDR3 residues: CASSLKYGSSRTGELFF. In nucleotides, the CDR3 is TGTGCCAGCAGCTTAAAGTACGGCTCTAGCCGCACCGGGGAGCTGTTTTTT.

The rearrangement uses TRBV5-1 and TRBJ2-6; D is uncertain. The CDR3 length is 15 residues. The V and J ends lost 3 bases and 0 bases respectively, with 7 bases between them. Germline lookup yields CDR1 SGHRS and CDR2 YFSETQ. DNA of the CDR3: TGCGCCAGCAGCTCCGCTATCTCTGGGGCCAACGTCCTGACTTTC. This codes for CASSSAISGANVLTF.

The chain couples TRBV3-1 to TRBJ2-1; no clear D. Trimming removed 4 bases from V and 6 bases from J, with 10 bases in between. Germline V gene data show CDR1 as LGHDT and CDR2 as YNNKEL (reference sequence). The CDR3 sequence is 13 residues long. CDR3 nucleotide sequence: TGTGCCAGCAGCCGGGATGAAGGCAATGAGCAGTTCTTC. It translates to CASSRDEGNEQFF.

This clonotype showed up just a few times. The rearrangement joins TRBV24-1 to TRBJ1-2; D is unresolved. CDR1 KGHDR and CDR2 SFDVKD come from the germline V gene. CDR3 length: 12 residues. Trimming cost V 4 bases and J 4 bases, with 6 bases left between them. The CDR3 DNA reads as TGTGCCACCAGTGACTCCGCCTATGGCTACACCTTC. Translated: CATSDSAYGYTF.

This clonotype was seen repeatedly, ten times or more. The chain combines TRBV7-2 with TRBJ2-2, with 7 bases fitting TRBD1. There are 16 residues in the CDR3. Trimming took 2 bases from V and 0 from J; bases not matched to a gene: 3. In germline, CDR1 is SGHTA, CDR2 FQGNSA. In DNA form, the CDR3 reads TGTGCCAGCAGCTTATACGGGACAGCGAACACCGGGGAGCTGTTTTTT. This gives the protein CASSLYGTANTGELFF.